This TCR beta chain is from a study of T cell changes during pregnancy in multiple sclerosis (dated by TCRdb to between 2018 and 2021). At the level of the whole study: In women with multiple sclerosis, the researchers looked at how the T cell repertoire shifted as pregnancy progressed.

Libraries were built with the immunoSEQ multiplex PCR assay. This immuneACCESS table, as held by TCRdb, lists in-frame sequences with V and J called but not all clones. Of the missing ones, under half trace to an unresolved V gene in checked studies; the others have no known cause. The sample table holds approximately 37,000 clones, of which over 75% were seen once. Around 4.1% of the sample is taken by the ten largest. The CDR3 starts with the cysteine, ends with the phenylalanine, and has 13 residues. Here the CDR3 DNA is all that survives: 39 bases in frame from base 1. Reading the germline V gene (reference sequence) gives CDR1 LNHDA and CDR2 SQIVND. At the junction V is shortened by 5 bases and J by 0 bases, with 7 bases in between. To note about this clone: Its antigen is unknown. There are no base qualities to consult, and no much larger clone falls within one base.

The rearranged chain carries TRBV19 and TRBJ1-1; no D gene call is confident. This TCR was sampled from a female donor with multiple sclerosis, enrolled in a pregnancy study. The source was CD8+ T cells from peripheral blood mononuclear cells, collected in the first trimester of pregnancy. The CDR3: CASSSTLNTEAFF. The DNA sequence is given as TGTGCCAGTAGTTCAACATTGAACACTGAAGCTTTCTTT.